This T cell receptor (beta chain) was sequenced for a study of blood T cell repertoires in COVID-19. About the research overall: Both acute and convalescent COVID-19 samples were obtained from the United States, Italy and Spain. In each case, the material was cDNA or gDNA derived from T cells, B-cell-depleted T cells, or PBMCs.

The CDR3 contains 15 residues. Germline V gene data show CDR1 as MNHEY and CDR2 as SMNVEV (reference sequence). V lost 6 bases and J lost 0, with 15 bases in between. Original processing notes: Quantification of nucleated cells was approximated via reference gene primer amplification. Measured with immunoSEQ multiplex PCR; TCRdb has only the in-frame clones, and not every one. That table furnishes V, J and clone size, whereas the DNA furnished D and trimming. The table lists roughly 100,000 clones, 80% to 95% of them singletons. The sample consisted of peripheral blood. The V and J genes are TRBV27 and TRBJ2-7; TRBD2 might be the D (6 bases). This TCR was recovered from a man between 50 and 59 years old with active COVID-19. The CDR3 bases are TGTGCCAGCAGGAATCCAGCGGGTAGCTCCTACGAGCAGTACTTC. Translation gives CASRNPAGSSYEQYF.